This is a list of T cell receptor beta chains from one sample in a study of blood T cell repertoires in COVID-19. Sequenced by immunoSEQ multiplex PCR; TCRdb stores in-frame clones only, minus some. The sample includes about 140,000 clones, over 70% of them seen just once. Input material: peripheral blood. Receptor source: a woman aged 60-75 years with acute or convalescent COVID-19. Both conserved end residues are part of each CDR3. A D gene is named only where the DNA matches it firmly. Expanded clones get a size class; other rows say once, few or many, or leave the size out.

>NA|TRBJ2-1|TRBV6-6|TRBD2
CASSRDPSGTGSYNEQFF
TGTGCCAGCAGTCGCGACCCTAGCGGGACTGGCTCCTACAATGAGCAGTTCTTC
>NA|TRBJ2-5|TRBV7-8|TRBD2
CASSFPDWGGETQYF
TGTGCCAGCAGCTTTCCTGACTGGGGGGGAGAGACCCAGTACTTC
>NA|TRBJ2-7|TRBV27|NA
CASSITYEQYF
TGTGCCAGCAGTATTACCTACGAGCAGTACTTC
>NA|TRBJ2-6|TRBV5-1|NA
CASSLGALSSGANVLTF
TGCGCCAGCAGCTTGGGGGCGCTGTCCTCTGGGGCCAACGTCCTGACTTTC
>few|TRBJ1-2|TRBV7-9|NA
CASSSEQGTYGYTF
TGTGCCAGCAGCTCAGAACAGGGAACCTATGGCTACACCTTC
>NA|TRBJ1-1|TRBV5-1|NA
CASSLVAGSTEAFF
TGCGCCAGCAGCTTGGTTGCGGGCTCCACTGAAGCTTTCTTT
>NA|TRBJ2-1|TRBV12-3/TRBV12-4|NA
CAAGDNEQFF
TGTGCCGCCGGAGACAATGAGCAGTTCTTC
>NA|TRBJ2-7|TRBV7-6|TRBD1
CASSSIRDRVDEQYF
TGTGCCAGCAGCTCTATCCGGGACAGGGTCGACGAGCAGTACTTC
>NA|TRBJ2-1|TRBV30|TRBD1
CAWSVRRGQDEQFF
TGTGCCTGGAGTGTACGTCGCGGACAGGATGAGCAGTTCTTC
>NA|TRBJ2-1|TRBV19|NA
CASSASSPKFGSYNEQFF
TGTGCCAGTAGTGCCTCAAGTCCCAAGTTCGGCTCCTACAATGAGCAGTTCTTC
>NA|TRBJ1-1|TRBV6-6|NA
CASSYFGRLNTEAFF
TGTGCCAGCAGTTACTTCGGCAGGCTGAACACTGAAGCTTTCTTT
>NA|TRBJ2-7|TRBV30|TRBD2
CAWSVAGGSYEQYF
TGTGCCTGGAGTGTAGCGGGAGGTTCCTACGAGCAGTACTTC
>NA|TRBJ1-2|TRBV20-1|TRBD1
CSASKTGGIRVYGYTF
TGCAGTGCCAGTAAGACAGGGGGCATTCGGGTTTATGGCTACACCTTC
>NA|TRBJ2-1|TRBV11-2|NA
CASSQGYEQFF
TGTGCCAGCAGTCAGGGTTATGAGCAGTTCTTC
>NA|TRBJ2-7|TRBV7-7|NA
CASSLAAGGGGEQYF
TGTGCCAGCAGCTTAGCCGCAGGGGGCGGGGGCGAGCAGTACTTC
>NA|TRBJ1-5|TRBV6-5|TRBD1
CASRRGQGSNQPQHF
TGTGCCAGCAGGAGAGGACAGGGAAGCAATCAGCCCCAGCATTTT
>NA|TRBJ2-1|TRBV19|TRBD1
CASSMGQARDEQFF
TGTGCCAGTAGTATGGGACAGGCTAGAGATGAGCAGTTCTTC
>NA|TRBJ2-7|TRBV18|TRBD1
CASSPLDRAAAEQYF
TGTGCCAGCTCACCCTTGGACAGGGCAGCAGCCGAGCAGTACTTC
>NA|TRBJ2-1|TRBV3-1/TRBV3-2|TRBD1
CASSQTGGIEQFF
TGTGCCAGCAGCCAAACAGGGGGCATTGAGCAGTTCTTC
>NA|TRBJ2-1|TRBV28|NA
CASSWGGANEQFF
TGTGCCAGCAGTTGGGGGGGGGCCAATGAGCAGTTCTTC
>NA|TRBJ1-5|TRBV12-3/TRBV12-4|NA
CASSQGIFPSQHF
TGTGCCAGTAGTCAAGGAATTTTTCCTAGCCAGCATTTT
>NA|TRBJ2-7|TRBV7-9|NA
CASSLNLGASYEQYF
TGTGCCAGCAGCCTTAACCTGGGGGCCTCCTACGAGCAGTACTTC
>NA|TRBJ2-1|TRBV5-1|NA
CASSQSGAYNEQFF
TGCGCCAGCAGCCAGAGCGGAGCCTACAATGAGCAGTTCTTC
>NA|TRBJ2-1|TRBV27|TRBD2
CASSSRPRGDEQFF
TGTGCCAGCAGTTCCCGCCCACGGGGGGATGAGCAGTTCTTC
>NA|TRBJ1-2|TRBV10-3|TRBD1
CAISDLLGTGYGYTF
TGTGCCATCAGTGATCTCCTGGGGACAGGCTATGGCTACACCTTC
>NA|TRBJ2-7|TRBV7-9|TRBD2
CASSLTSGPSYEQYF
TGTGCCAGCAGCTTGACTAGCGGTCCCTCCTACGAGCAGTACTTC
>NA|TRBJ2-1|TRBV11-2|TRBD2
CASSPGLAFYNEQFF
TGTGCCAGCAGCCCGGGACTAGCTTTTTACAATGAGCAGTTCTTC
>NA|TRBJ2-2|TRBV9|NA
CASSEGGTTGELFF
TGTGCCAGCAGCGAGGGGGGGACAACCGGGGAGCTGTTTTTT
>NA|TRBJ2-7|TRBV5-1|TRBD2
CASSLGGLAGGTSSYEQYF
TGCGCCAGCAGCTTGGGCGGACTAGCGGGAGGTACGAGCTCCTACGAGCAGTACTTC
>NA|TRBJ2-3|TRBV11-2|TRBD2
CASSLGRLAGTDTQYF
TGTGCCAGCAGCTTAGGTCGTCTAGCGGGTACAGATACGCAGTATTTT
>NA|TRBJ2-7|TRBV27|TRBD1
CASSLAGGVLVYEQYF
TGTGCCAGCAGTCTGGCAGGGGGCGTTTTGGTCTACGAGCAGTACTTC
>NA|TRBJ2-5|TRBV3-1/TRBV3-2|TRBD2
CASSPTGTSRETQYF
TGTGCCAGCAGCCCGACCGGGACTAGCCGAGAGACCCAGTACTTC
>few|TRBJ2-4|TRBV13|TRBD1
CASSLFFSGGGGIQYF
TGTGCCAGCAGCTTATTCTTCTCAGGGGGCGGCGGCATTCAGTACTTC
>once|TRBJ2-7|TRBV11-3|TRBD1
CASSSQTGGHEQYF
TGTGCCAGCAGCTCACAGACAGGGGGCCACGAGCAGTACTTC
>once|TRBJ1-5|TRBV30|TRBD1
CAWKTGLNQPQHF
TGTGCCTGGAAGACAGGGCTCAATCAGCCCCAGCATTTT
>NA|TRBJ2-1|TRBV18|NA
CASSPSHGSSYNEQFF
TGTGCCAGCTCACCCTCTCACGGGAGCTCCTACAATGAGCAGTTCTTC
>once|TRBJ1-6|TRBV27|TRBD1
CAYGTGGSPLHF
TGTGCCTATGGGACAGGGGGTTCACCCCTCCACTTT
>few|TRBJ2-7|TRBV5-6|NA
CASSLDGGGGTYEQYF
TGTGCCAGCAGCCTCGACGGCGGCGGCGGTACCTACGAGCAGTACTTC
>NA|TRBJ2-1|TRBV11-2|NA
CASSTMRRNNEQFF
TGTGCCAGCTCAACGATGAGGAGGAACAATGAGCAGTTCTTC
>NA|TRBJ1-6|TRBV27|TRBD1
CASSLLNGGTGSNSPLHF
TGTGCCAGCAGTTTATTAAACGGGGGGACAGGAAGTAATTCACCCCTCCACTTT
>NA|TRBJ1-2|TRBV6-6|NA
CASRHGGARNYGYTF
TGTGCCAGCAGACACGGGGGGGCGCGGAACTATGGCTACACCTTC
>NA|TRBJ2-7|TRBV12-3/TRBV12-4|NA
CASSLYSGYEQYF
TGTGCCAGCAGTTTATATTCAGGGTACGAGCAGTACTTC
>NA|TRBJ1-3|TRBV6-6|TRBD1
CASSYLGTDFRNTIYF
TGTGCCAGCAGTTATTTGGGGACAGACTTTAGAAACACCATATATTTT
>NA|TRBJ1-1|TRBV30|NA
CAWSVRSSMNTEAFF
TGTGCCTGGAGTGTGCGTTCTAGCATGAACACTGAAGCTTTCTTT
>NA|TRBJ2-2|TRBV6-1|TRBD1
CASSEVQGTGELFF
TGTGCCAGCAGTGAAGTACAGGGGACCGGGGAGCTGTTTTTT
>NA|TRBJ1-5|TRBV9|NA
CASSPDTTTRPQHF
TGTGCCAGCAGCCCGGACACCACAACTCGGCCCCAGCATTTT
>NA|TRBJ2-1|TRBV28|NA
CASSFTRERGVEQFF
TGTGCCAGCAGTTTTACGCGGGAGAGGGGGGTTGAGCAGTTCTTC
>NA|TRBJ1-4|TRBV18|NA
CASSGQRTTNEKLFF
TGTGCCAGCTCAGGGCAGAGAACAACTAATGAAAAACTGTTTTTT
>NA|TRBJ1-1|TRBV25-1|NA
CASSESWRVNTEAFF
TGTGCCAGCAGTGAAAGCTGGCGGGTGAACACTGAAGCTTTCTTT
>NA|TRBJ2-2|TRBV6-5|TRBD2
CASRVTSSTGELFF
TGTGCCAGCAGGGTGACTAGCAGCACCGGGGAGCTGTTTTTT
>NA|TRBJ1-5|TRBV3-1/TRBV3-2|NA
CASSHRGNNQPQHF
TGTGCCAGCAGCCATCGAGGAAACAATCAGCCCCAGCATTTT
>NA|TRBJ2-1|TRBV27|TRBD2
CASRLSAGGFYNEQFF
TGTGCCAGCAGACTATCAGCGGGAGGGTTCTACAATGAGCAGTTCTTC
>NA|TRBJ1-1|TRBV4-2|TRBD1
CASSQRQGQNTEAFF
TGTGCCAGCAGCCAAAGACAGGGCCAGAACACTGAAGCTTTCTTT
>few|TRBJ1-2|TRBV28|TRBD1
CASSSGGQVTGYTF
TGTGCCAGCAGTTCAGGGGGCCAGGTTACTGGCTACACCTTC
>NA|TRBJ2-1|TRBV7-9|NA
CASSLQTATTSNEQFF
TGTGCCAGCAGCTTACAGACGGCGACTACTAGCAATGAGCAGTTCTTC